Presented here are 3 T cell receptor beta chains from one specimen sequenced in a study of regulatory T cells in long-lasting Graves disease (dated by TCRdb to the early 2020s). Library creation used multiplex PCR. The data were produced on an Illumina HiSeq 4000. CDR3 regions were amplified by Arm-PCR with iRepertoire HTBI primers to construct TCR beta libraries. TCRdb reanalyzed the raw reads on its own, using fastp at Q25 for trimming and MiXCR for clone calling, and kept in-frame beta chains. Each CDR3 protein gets just one entry, which takes the most common genes and DNA from the rows behind it. The sample table records around 240,000 distinct CDR3 sequences; under 20% of these occur just once. The ten largest clones take up 14% of the sample. The intended sense of this specimen's time point label: newly diagnosed GD, antithyroid drugs for less than 3 months. For both TCR sequencing and RNA sequencing, RNA was extracted from PBMCs in TRIzol.

These same records also appear under a second study, on T cells in Graves' hyperthyroidism and ophthalmopathy.

Source: peripheral blood mononuclear cells (PBMCs), taken at new diagnosis, from a patient treated with antithyroid drugs. These receptors were obtained from a woman aged 25 to 39 with Graves disease. Donor details come from another sample of the same person, matched by shared clones.

The sample holds many counts of this clonotype. V gene TRBV6-5 combines with J gene TRBJ2-2, with 7 bases identical to TRBD1. Trimming took 4 bases from V and 5 from J; bases not matched to a gene: 7. Per the germline V gene, CDR1 is MNHEY and CDR2 is SVGAGI. The CDR3 runs to 15 residues. The CDR3 region is CASSWGTEKTGELFF. CDR3 sequence (DNA): TGTGCCAGCAGTTGGGGGACAGAGAAAACCGGGGAGCTGTTTTTT.

This clonotype was found many times. The V gene is TRBV12-3 or TRBV12-4, the J gene TRBJ2-6; no reliable D call. CDR3 size: 17 residues. Trimming removed 6 bases at V and 2 bases at J, with 17 bases between. The CDR3 region is CASSPRKFPAGANVLTF. CDR3 bases: TGTGCCAGCAGCCCGAGGAAATTTCCGGCTGGGGCCAACGTCCTGACTTTC.

This clonotype was picked up a small number of times. This CDR3 reads CASSKGQNLEKLFF. For the CDR3, the DNA is TGCGCCAGCAGCAAGGGACAGAACCTTGAAAAACTGTTTTTT. The chain combines TRBV5-1 with TRBJ1-4; 7 nucleotides align to TRBD1. Germline V gene lookup returns CDR1 SGHRS and CDR2 YFSETQ. The CDR3 consists of 14 residues. V dropped 4 bases and J dropped 7; count of bases not matched to a gene: 7.